This TCR beta chain originates from a study of CXCR3-negative and CXCR3-positive naive CD8 T cells. Study background: TRB reads totalled about 140 million, about 1.5 +/- 0.3 million per library. General study findings and limits: PBMCs showed partially decreased CXCR3 expression after cryopreservation, and most assays used fresh PBMCs. Naive CXCR3-positive cells had TRB CDR3s more hydrophobic than those of CXCR3-negative naive cells.

A remark on this clonotype: Its antigen is not known.

Through 5' RACE with UMI labels, the TRB cDNA libraries were prepared. After re-calling the 5' RACE reads, TCRdb lists one entry per CDR3 protein, DNA absent. In total, the table holds about 89,000 distinct CDR3 sequences. The CDR3 loop spans 16 amino acids. Phenotypically, naive CD8+ T cells corresponded to CD45RO-CCR7+CD27+CD95-. The clonotype originates from a human donor in good health. Some clones in this sample may be carry-over from other donors' samples. The genes are TRBV21-1 and TRBJ2-1; TCRdb's D call, TRBD1, is unchecked because there is no DNA. TRBV21-1 is a pseudogene locus. Input material: naive CXCR3+ CD8+ T cells from blood. Subset specified: CD45RO-CCR7+CD27+CD95- naive CD8+ T cells expressing CXCR3 (TNR3+). The CDR3 region is CASSKVGGQGLDEQFF.